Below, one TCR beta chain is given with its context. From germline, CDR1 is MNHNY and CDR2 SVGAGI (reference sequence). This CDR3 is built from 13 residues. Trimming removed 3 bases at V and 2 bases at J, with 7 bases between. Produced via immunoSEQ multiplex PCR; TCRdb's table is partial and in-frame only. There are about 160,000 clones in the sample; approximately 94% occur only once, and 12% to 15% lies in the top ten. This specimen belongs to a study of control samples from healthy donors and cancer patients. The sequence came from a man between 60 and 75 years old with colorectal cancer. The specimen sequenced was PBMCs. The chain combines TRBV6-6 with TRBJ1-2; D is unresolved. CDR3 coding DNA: TGTGCCAGCAGTTATTCTCCCAACTATGGCTACACCTTC. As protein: CASSYSPNYGYTF.